The 10 T cell receptor beta chains listed next were all sequenced from one sample in a study of blood T cell repertoires in COVID-19. Using immunoSEQ multiplex PCR, the repertoire was profiled, and TCRdb retains in-frame clones only, with some absent. Found here are roughly 230,000 clones, nearly 90% of them singletons; the top ten hold about 0.7%. Sequencing was carried out using peripheral blood. These receptor sequences come from a human donor in a cohort sampled during active COVID-19.

Regarding this clone: Other DNA sequences in this specimen translate into the identical CDR3. The chain carries TRBV18 and TRBJ1-1, with 8 bases identical to TRBD1. J gave up 3 bases and V 2 bases, and 2 bases lay outside the gene matches. The V gene's germline CDR1 is KGHSH and CDR2 LQKENI. There are 14 residues in the CDR3. CDR3 region: CASSPSGQDTEAFF. The CDR3 DNA reads as TGTGCCAGCTCACCATCGGGACAGGACACTGAAGCTTTCTTT. The full variable domain, its missing parts supplied by reference TRBV18 and TRBJ1-1, is NAGVMQNPRHLVRRRGQEARLRCSPMKGHSHVYWYRQLPEEGLKFMVYLQKENIIDESGMPKERFSAEFPKEGPSILRIQQVVRGDSAAYFCASSPSGQDTEAFFGQGTRLTVV.

This sequence joins TRBV28 and TRBJ2-7, with D perhaps TRBD1 (5 bases). V lost 1 base to trimming and J lost 5 bases, with 12 bases between them. CDR1 is MDHEN, CDR2 SYDVKM, per germline. The CDR3 spans 14 residues. The CDR3 here is CASSLSGSPHEQYF. DNA for the CDR3: TGTGCCAGCAGTTTATCAGGGTCCCCCCACGAGCAGTACTTC.

This clone occurred once. The V gene is TRBV4-3, the J gene TRBJ2-7, with TRBD2 identical over 11 bases. The length of the CDR3 is 17 residues. With V trimmed by 0 bases and J by 5 bases, 9 bases remained unmatched. The germline V gene has CDR1 LGHNA and CDR2 YSLEER. CDR3 protein: CASSQDASGRTKDEQYF. The CDR3 region has the DNA TGCGCCAGCAGCCAAGACGCTAGCGGGAGGACCAAAGACGAGCAGTACTTC.

The chain carries TRBV24-1 and TRBJ1-1, with 7 positions matching TRBD1. Germline CDR1 reads KGHDR; CDR2 reads SFDVKD. Trimming at V came to 5 bases and at J to 14 bases, leaving 7 bases not matched to a gene. This CDR3 has 11 residues. Here the CDR3 reads CATSGGTERFF. The CDR3 DNA follows: TGTGCCACCAGTGGAGGGACAGAACGATTCTTT.

This rearrangement joins TRBV7-6 to TRBJ2-1; weak D call: TRBD2 (6 bases). V lost 4 bases, J lost 7 bases, and 14 bases lay in between. This CDR3 has 14 residues. Germline CDR1 SGHVS, CDR2 FNYEAQ. The CDR3 region is CASSSPGVHNEQFF. CDR3 coding DNA: TGTGCCAGCAGCTCCCCGGGGGTACATAATGAGCAGTTCTTC.

Written as DNA, the CDR3 is TGTGCCAGCAGCGCCACCGACAGGGCGAACACGCAGTATTTT. It translates to CASSATDRANTQYF. V gene TRBV9 combines with J gene TRBJ2-3; 7 nucleotides align to TRBD1. The junction had 10 bases not matched to a gene; V was cut back by 3 bases and J by 9 bases. CDR1 SGDLS and CDR2 YYNGEE come from the germline V gene. This CDR3 spans 14 amino acids.

V gene TRBV2 combines with J gene TRBJ2-7, with 13 bases fitting TRBD2. This CDR3 contains 15 residues. The V gene end was trimmed by 6 bases and the J gene end by 2 bases; junction bases not matched to a gene: 4. The V gene's germline CDR1 is SNHLY and CDR2 FYNNEI. Here the CDR3 reads CASSRTSGSPYEQYF. The CDR3, as DNA: TGTGCCAGCAGCAGGACTAGCGGGAGCCCCTACGAGCAGTACTTC.

This chain uses TRBV5-1 with TRBJ2-2; 8 positions agree with TRBD1. The germline V gene encodes CDR1 SGHRS and CDR2 YFSETQ. This CDR3 is built from 14 residues. V was pared by 4 bases and J by 4 bases, with 3 bases of the junction left unmatched. The CDR3 sequence: CASSLQGGTGELFF. For the CDR3, the DNA is TGCGCCAGCAGCCTACAGGGGGGCACCGGGGAGCTGTTTTTT.

This chain uses TRBV7-9 with TRBJ1-2; a possible D gene is TRBD1 (6 bases). The CDR3 spans 19 residues. In germline, CDR1 is SEHNR, CDR2 FQNEAQ (reference sequence). Trimming left V 0 bases short and J 8 bases short, with 28 bases between. The CDR3 sequence is CASSLAPQGRSLLLGGYTF. The CDR3, as DNA: TGTGCCAGCAGCTTAGCGCCGCAGGGGCGTTCTCTCCTACTAGGAGGCTACACCTTC.

The chain couples TRBV6-5 to TRBJ2-7; 7 bases fit TRBD1. With 6 bases clipped from V and 6 bases from J, the junction kept 8 bases outside the gene matches. The CDR3 runs to 13 residues. Germline CDR1 is MNHEY and CDR2 is SVGAGI. The CDR3 sequence is CASRLRGRGEQYF. In nucleotides, the CDR3 is TGTGCCAGCAGGCTAAGGGGGCGTGGCGAGCAGTACTTC.